The T cell receptor (beta chain) described here comes from a study of blood T cell repertoires in COVID-19. On the study more broadly: Samples taken during acute and convalescent COVID-19 were collected in the United States, Italy and Spain. PBMCs, B-cell-depleted T cells, or T cells provided the cDNA or gDNA that made up the material.

Study processing details: Nucleated cell number was recorded as an estimate derived from reference gene primer amplification. Assay: immunoSEQ multiplex PCR; the TCRdb copy retains only in-frame clones and omits some. The DNA was the basis for D and trimming; V, J and clone size are from that table. This sample has 130,000 to 150,000 clones, with more than 60% found just once. The CDR3 has 15 residues. CDR1 and CDR2 (germline): SGDLS, YYNGEE. Trimming cost V 0 bases and J 1 base, with 10 bases left between them. This clone was detected only a few times. Sequencing was performed on peripheral blood. This sequence originates from a woman aged 60-70 years with acute or convalescent COVID-19. The chain is built from TRBV9 and TRBJ1-1; the D gene is possibly TRBD1 (5 bases). Here the CDR3 DNA reads TGTGCCAGCAGCGTAGATCAGGGTACGAACACTGAAGCTTTCTTT. It encodes CASSVDQGTNTEAFF.